Below are 17 T cell receptor beta chains sequenced from a single sample in a study of blood T cell repertoires in COVID-19 (dated by TCRdb to 2020 to 2021). Libraries were built with the immunoSEQ multiplex PCR assay. As stored in TCRdb, this immuneACCESS dataset retains in-frame rearrangements with V and J assigned. A fraction of the clones does not appear; measured against another copy, unresolved V genes explain less than half of the discrepancy, and the remainder lacks a known reason. For this sample there are roughly 130,000 clones; around 79% appear just once. 5% of the sample belongs to the ten largest clones. Sequenced: peripheral blood. These TCRs come from a woman in her 70s with COVID-19, enrolled during active disease.

This clone was picked up a small number of times. The CDR3 here is CASSMTANSGNTIYF. The CDR3 coding sequence is TGTGCCAGCAGCATGACAGCGAACTCTGGAAACACCATATATTTT. This chain joins TRBV9 and TRBJ1-3; D is perhaps TRBD1 (5 bases). Germline-derived CDR1 and CDR2 are SGDLS and YYNGEE. This CDR3 comprises 15 residues. V was cut by 4 bases and J by 0 bases, with 11 bases left in between.

J is TRBJ1-6 and V is TRBV27, with 9 bases that match TRBD1. The CDR3 has 17 amino acids. Trimming removed 0 bases from V and 10 bases from J; junction bases left unmatched: 10. Germline loops: CDR1 MNHEY, CDR2 SMNVEV (reference sequence). CDR3 bases: TGTGCCAGCAGTTTATCTGGGGACAGGGTAATCAGCTCACCCCTCCACTTT. Translated: CASSLSGDRVISSPLHF.

The chain recombines TRBV2 with TRBJ1-2, with a tentative D call TRBD1 (5 bases). The length of the CDR3 is 14 residues. Germline CDR1 reads SNHLY; CDR2 reads FYNNEI. The V gene lost 3 bases and the J gene lost 2 bases, with 10 bases spanning the gap. The CDR3 here is CASSDKGSNYGYTF. In DNA form, the CDR3 reads TGTGCCAGCAGTGATAAGGGGTCAAACTATGGCTACACCTTC.

The chain combines TRBV24-1 with TRBJ2-1; D is possibly TRBD1 (5 bases). CDR1 and CDR2 from the germline V gene are KGHDR and SFDVKD. This CDR3 comprises 13 residues. V dropped 0 bases and J dropped 10 bases, with 9 bases sitting between them. The CDR3 nucleotides read TGTGCCACCAGTGATTTGGGGGCAGGAGAGCAGTTCTTC. As protein: CATSDLGAGEQFF.

This chain's CDR3 is CASSVAGGTGELFF. The CDR3 DNA is TGTGCCAGCAGCGTAGCAGGTGGCACCGGGGAGCTGTTTTTT. The chain combines TRBV9 with TRBJ2-2, with D unclear. The V and J ends lost 0 bases and 4 bases respectively, with 7 bases between them. CDR1 is SGDLS, CDR2 YYNGEE, per germline. The CDR3 length is 14 residues.

V and J are TRBV3-1 (or the pseudogene TRBV3-2) and TRBJ2-7, with D hard to call. Germline V lookup: CDR1 LGHDT, CDR2 YNNKEL (reference sequence). Trimming cost V 0 bases and J 9 bases, with 15 bases left between them. The CDR3 totals 14 residues. The CDR3 is CASSQDLSVGLQYF. The CDR3 DNA reads as TGTGCCAGCAGCCAAGATTTGTCGGTGGGCTTGCAGTACTTC.

The chain carries TRBV15 and TRBJ2-7; tentatively, D is TRBD2 (6 bases). The CDR3 is made up of 15 amino acids. The germline V and J ends were trimmed by 3 bases and 0 bases, with 12 bases remaining between them. Germline CDR1 is LNHNV and CDR2 is YYDKDF (reference sequence). The CDR3 loop reads CATSRGGMSSYEQYF. The CDR3 nucleotides read TGTGCCACCAGCAGGGGGGGTATGAGCTCCTACGAGCAGTACTTC.

There are a few counts of this clone. The chain is built from TRBV6-5 and TRBJ1-1; 9 bases map to TRBD1. Germline CDR1 MNHEY, CDR2 SVGAGI. CDR3 length equals 13 residues. Trimming cost V 6 bases and J 12 bases; bases outside gene matches: 11. The CDR3: CASRSIPGQGPFF. The CDR3 DNA follows: TGTGCCAGCAGGAGCATACCGGGACAGGGACCTTTCTTT.

The J gene is TRBJ1-6, the V gene TRBV15, with 10 positions matching TRBD1. The CDR3 length is 19 residues. Germline V gene sequence: CDR1 LNHNV, CDR2 YYDKDF (reference sequence). Trimming cost V 3 bases and J 0 bases; bases outside gene matches: 8. The CDR3 sequence: CATSSNRDRGYSYNSPLHF. For the CDR3, the DNA is TGTGCCACCAGCAGTAACCGGGACAGGGGCTACTCCTATAATTCACCCCTCCACTTT.

The genes are TRBV15 and TRBJ2-7; TRBD2 agrees at 10 bases. CDR1 and CDR2 (germline): LNHNV, YYDKDF (reference sequence). With V trimmed by 3 bases and J by 7 bases, 9 bases remained unmatched. This CDR3 is 15 amino acids long. The CDR3 sequence: CATSSLAGGEEEQYF. CDR3 in DNA: TGTGCCACCAGCAGCTTAGCGGGGGGCGAGGAAGAGCAGTACTTC.

The chain combines TRBV6-2 or TRBV6-3 with TRBJ2-7; 10 bases match TRBD2. The CDR3 spans 18 residues. The V gene's germline CDR1 is MNHEY and CDR2 SVGEGT. Trimming removed 6 bases from V and 7 bases from J; junction bases left unmatched: 21. In DNA, the CDR3 is TGTGCCAGCAGGTACCCCCCTCTTAGCGGGGGGCGAACGGGGGAGCAGTACTTC. Its protein product is CASRYPPLSGGRTGEQYF.

The rearrangement joins TRBV7-3 to TRBJ2-3; TRBD2 agrees at 8 bases. V lost 5 bases, J lost 4 bases, and 8 bases stayed unmatched. CDR3 length: 15 amino acids. Germline loops: CDR1 SGHTA, CDR2 FQGTGA. The CDR3 coding sequence is TGTGCCAGCAGCCCGGGAGCGGGGGTTTCAGATACGCAGTATTTT. It is translated as CASSPGAGVSDTQYF.

The chain carries TRBV7-8 and TRBJ2-3, with D perhaps matching TRBD2 (5 bases). V dropped 2 bases and J dropped 0 bases, with 9 bases sitting between them. CDR3 length: 15 residues. Germline V gene lookup returns CDR1 SGHVS and CDR2 FQNEAQ. CDR3 in DNA: TGTGCCAGCAGCTTATATACGGGGAGCACAGATACGCAGTATTTT. The encoded protein is CASSLYTGSTDTQYF. Combining the CDR3 with reference TRBV7-8 and TRBJ2-3 gives the whole variable domain GAGVSQSPRYKVAKRGQDVALRCDPISGHVSLFWYQQALGQGPEFLTYFQNEAQLDKSGLPSDRFFAERPEGSVSTLKIQRTQQEDSAVYLCASSLYTGSTDTQYFGPGTRLTVL.

V and J are TRBV10-3 and TRBJ1-2; 9 bases map to TRBD1. The length of the CDR3 is 14 residues. Germline CDR1 reads ENHRY; CDR2 reads SYGVKD. V lost 10 bases, J lost 5 bases, and 11 bases stayed unmatched. The CDR3 DNA is TGTGCCAGCACCGGGACAGGGTTTAAGTATGGCTACACCTTC. Translated, it gives CASTGTGFKYGYTF.

This rearrangement joins TRBV7-2 to TRBJ1-2, with 10 nucleotides matching TRBD1. In germline, CDR1 is SGHTA, CDR2 FQGNSA. The junction had 7 bases not matched to a gene; V was cut back by 5 bases and J by 4 bases. CDR3 length: 15 amino acids. The CDR3 DNA reads TGTGCCAGCAGCCCACGGACAGGGGGATCCTATGGCTACACCTTC. Translation gives CASSPRTGGSYGYTF.

The chain is built from TRBV7-3 and TRBJ1-2; TRBD1 matches 7 bases. Germline CDR1 and CDR2: SGHTA and FQGTGA. The CDR3 runs 15 residues. With V trimmed by 2 bases and J by 4 bases, 7 bases remained unmatched. As DNA, the CDR3 is TGTGCCAGCAGCTTATGGCCCGACAGGGCCTATGGCTACACCTTC. Residues: CASSLWPDRAYGYTF.

This clone appeared a few times. The V gene is TRBV7-9, the J gene TRBJ1-2, with no clear D. Germline CDR1 reads SEHNR; CDR2 reads FQNEAQ (reference sequence). V was pared by 4 bases and J by 8 bases, with 14 bases between. The CDR3 is made up of 13 amino acids. The DNA of the CDR3 is TGTGCCAGCAGCTCCCCCCCAACGGTAGGCTACACCTTC. Its protein is CASSSPPTVGYTF. The variable domain in full, completed from reference TRBV7-9 and TRBJ1-2, reads DTGVSQNPRHKITKRGQNVTFRCDPISEHNRLYWYRQTLGQGPEFLTYFQNEAQLEKSRLLSDRFSAERPKGSFSTLEIQRTEQGDSAMYLCASSSPPTVGYTFGSGTRLTVV.